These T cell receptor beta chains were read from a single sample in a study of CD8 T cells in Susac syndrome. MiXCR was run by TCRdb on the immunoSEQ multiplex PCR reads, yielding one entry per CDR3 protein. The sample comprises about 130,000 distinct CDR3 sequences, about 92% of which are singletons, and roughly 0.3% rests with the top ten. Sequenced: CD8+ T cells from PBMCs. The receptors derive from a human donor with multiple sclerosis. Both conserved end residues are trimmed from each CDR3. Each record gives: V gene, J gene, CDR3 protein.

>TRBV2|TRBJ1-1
ASSEALPGERTEAF
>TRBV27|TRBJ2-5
ASSPGTRRAQY
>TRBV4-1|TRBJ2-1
ASSQGLDWGHEQF
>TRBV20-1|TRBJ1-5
SARVGVVSNQPQH
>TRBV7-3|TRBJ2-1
ASSPRLAGQREQF
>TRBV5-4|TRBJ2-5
ASSLGRGAFY
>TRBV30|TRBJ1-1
AWSVGRLTEAF
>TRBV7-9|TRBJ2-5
ASSPKTRTAQETQY
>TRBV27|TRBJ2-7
ASSPRVDHYEQY
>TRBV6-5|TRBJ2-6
ASSYSAPWAGANVLT
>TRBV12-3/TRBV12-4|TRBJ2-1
ASSSRLARRDEQF
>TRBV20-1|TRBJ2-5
SARPESSGETQY
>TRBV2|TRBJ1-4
ASSALRELF
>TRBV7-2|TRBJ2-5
ASSLDGRAVWLRQETQY
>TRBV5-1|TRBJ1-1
ASRFTGDYGTEAF
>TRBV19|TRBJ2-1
ASGGQGPSKSSYNEQF
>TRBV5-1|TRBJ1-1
ASSWRGRKNTEAF
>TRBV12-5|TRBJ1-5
ASGPGQGQPQH
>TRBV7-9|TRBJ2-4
ASSPSTLRFPKNIQY
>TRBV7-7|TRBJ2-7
ASSLYEGPVHEQY
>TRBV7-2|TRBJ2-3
ASSLTPIVVVGTDTQY
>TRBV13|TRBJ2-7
ASSGGQGPWYEQY
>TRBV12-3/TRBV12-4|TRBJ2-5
ASSEGRETQY
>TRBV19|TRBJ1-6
ASSSAPTGNSPLH
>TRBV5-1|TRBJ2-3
ASSHESDTQY
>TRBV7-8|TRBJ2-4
ASSLGAAGLAKNIQY
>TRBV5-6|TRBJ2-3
ASNGPGGERDTQY
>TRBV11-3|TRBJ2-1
ASSSYKSSYNEQF
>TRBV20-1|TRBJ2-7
SARDLSPGRGPVGEQY
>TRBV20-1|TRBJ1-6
SADAGQGDSPLH
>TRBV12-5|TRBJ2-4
ASGMGPTGVKNIQY
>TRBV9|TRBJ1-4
ASSVEGDRGEKLF
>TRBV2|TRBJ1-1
ASSESRNTEAF
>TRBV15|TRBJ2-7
ATSRDHGTVIYEQY
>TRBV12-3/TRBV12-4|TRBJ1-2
ASSLRRDRGYT
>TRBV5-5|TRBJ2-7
ASSTDDASLQY
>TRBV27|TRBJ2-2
ASSFHGGELF
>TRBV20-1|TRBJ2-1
SAMGGGEQF
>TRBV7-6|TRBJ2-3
ASSFVPTDTQY
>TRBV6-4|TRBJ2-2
ASSDSGTGTGELF
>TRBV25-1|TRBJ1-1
ASSARGGNTEAF
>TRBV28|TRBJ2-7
ATTEEQLVIPGTEQY
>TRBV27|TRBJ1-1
ASSLAGGVITEAF
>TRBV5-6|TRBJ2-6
ASSSGGQPGANVLT
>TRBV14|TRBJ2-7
ASSQLGGYEQY
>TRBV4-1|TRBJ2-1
ASTGAHHNEQF
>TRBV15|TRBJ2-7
ATSSGPGQGYYEQY
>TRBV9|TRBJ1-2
ASSGLGWYGYT
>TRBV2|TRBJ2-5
ASSWDQETQY
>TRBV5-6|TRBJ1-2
ASSSYRSLYGYT
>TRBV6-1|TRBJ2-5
ASSEASGGQETQY